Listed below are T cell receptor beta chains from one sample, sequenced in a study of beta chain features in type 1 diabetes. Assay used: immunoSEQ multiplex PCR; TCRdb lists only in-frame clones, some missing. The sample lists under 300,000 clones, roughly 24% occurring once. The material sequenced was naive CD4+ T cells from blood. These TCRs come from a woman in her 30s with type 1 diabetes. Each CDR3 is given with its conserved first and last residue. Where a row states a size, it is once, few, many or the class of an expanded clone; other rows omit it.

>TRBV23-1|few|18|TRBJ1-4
CASTNLGEAGRGNEKLFF
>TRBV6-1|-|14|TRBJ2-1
CASSAGTGYNEQFF
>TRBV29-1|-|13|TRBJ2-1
CSVGHGLAGEQFF
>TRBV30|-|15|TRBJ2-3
CAGRRGSGSSDTQYF
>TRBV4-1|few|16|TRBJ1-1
CASSRRRGEVNTEAFF
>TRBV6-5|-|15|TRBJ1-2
CASSYSWRVEDGYTF
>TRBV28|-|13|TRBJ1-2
CASSPLTGYGYTF
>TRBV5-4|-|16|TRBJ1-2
CASSHAVTGVNYGYTF
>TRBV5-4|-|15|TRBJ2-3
CASSPTSGRTDTQYF
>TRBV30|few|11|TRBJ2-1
CAWSVSGRTFF
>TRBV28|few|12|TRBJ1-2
CASSFGGFGYTF
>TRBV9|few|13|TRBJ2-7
CASSVDAGNEQYF
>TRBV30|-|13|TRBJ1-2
CAWSVLLTYGYTF
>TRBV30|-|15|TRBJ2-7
CAWRYERDFSYEQYF
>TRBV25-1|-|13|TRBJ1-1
CASSIQGAVRAFF
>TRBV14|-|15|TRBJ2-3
CASSPEVTTTDTQYF